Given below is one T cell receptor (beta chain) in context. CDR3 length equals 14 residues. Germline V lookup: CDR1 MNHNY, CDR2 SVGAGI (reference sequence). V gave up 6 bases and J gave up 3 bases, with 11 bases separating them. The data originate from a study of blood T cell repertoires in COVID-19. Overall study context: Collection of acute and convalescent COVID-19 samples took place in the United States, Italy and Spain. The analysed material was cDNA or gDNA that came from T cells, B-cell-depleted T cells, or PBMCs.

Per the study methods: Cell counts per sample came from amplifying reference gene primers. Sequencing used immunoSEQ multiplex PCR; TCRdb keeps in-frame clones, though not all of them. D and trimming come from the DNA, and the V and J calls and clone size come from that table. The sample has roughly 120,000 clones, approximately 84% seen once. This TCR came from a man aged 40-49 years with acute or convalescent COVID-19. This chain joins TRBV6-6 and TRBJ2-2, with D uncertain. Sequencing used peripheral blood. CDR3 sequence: CASRIAGHTGELFF. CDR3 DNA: TGTGCCAGCAGAATTGCAGGCCACACCGGGGAGCTGTTTTTT.